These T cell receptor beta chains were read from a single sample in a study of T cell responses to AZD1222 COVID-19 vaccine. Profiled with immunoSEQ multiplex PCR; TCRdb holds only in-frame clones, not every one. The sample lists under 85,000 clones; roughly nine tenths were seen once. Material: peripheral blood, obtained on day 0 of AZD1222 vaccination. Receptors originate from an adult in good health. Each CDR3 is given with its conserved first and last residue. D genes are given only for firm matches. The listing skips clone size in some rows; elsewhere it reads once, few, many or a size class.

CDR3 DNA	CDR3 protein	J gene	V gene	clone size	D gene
TGTGCCAGTAGCAGGCTAGGAAACACTGAAGCTTTCTTT	CASSRLGNTEAFF	TRBJ1-1	TRBV9	-	-
TGTGCCACCAGCAGAGATCTGGGAGTACCCCTCCACTTT	CATSRDLGVPLHF	TRBJ1-6	TRBV15	-	-
TGTGCCAGCAGCGCTGACCGCGCCTACGAGCAGTACTTC	CASSADRAYEQYF	TRBJ2-7	TRBV7-8	-	-
TGTGCCAGCAGGGCCAGGTTATCCAGCACTGAAGCTTTCTTT	CASRARLSSTEAFF	TRBJ1-1	TRBV5-6	-	-
TGTGCCAGCAGCGAAAATTCACCCCTCCACTTT	CASSENSPLHF	TRBJ1-6	TRBV7-6	-	-
TGTGCCAGCAGCCTCCACCGAGCGGCCACTGAAGCTTTCTTT	CASSLHRAATEAFF	TRBJ1-1	TRBV7-2	-	-
TGTGCCAGTAATTTGAGGACAGGGCTAGACCCCCAGCATTTT	CASNLRTGLDPQHF	TRBJ1-5	TRBV19	few	TRBD1
TGTGCCAGCAGCTCCCGCGTGGGACCCTCCTACAATGAGCAGTTCTTC	CASSSRVGPSYNEQFF	TRBJ2-1	TRBV7-9	-	-
TGTGCCAGCAGTGAAGCGCAGGGGGTACGTCAGCCCCAGCATTTT	CASSEAQGVRQPQHF	TRBJ1-5	TRBV2	-	TRBD1
TGCGCCAGCGGAGACGGAAACTATGGCTACACCTTC	CASGDGNYGYTF	TRBJ1-2	TRBV5-1	once	-
TGTGCCAGCAGTTCCACAGGGGCCGCGAAGTTTGGGGGAAACACCATATATTTT	CASSSTGAAKFGGNTIYF	TRBJ1-3	TRBV11-3	once	TRBD1
TGTGCCAGCGAATCCGCAGGGGCCGGGGCTGAAGCTTTCTTT	CASESAGAGAEAFF	TRBJ1-1	TRBV6-5	-	-
TGTGCCAGCAGTTTACTCGGGGAGCCGAACACTGAAGCTTTCTTT	CASSLLGEPNTEAFF	TRBJ1-1	TRBV28	-	-
TGTGCCAGCAGTTTATACGGGGACGGAAGATCACCCCTCCACTTT	CASSLYGDGRSPLHF	TRBJ1-6	TRBV28	-	-
TGTGCCAGCAGCAAGACCGGGACTAGCGGGAGGGAAGAGACCCAGTACTTC	CASSKTGTSGREETQYF	TRBJ2-5	TRBV9	-	TRBD2
TGCGCCAGCAGCTTGCAATTATCCAACACTGAAGCTTTCTTT	CASSLQLSNTEAFF	TRBJ1-1	TRBV5-1	-	-
TGCACCAGCAGCGACCCTAGCGGGATTTACGATACGCAGTATTTT	CTSSDPSGIYDTQYF	TRBJ2-3	TRBV1	-	-
TGTGCCAGCAGCCAGGACCGCGGGAATTCACCCCTCCACTTT	CASSQDRGNSPLHF	TRBJ1-6	TRBV2	-	-
TGTGCCAGCAGCGTCGGGACTAGCGAGAACACCGGGGAGCTGTTTTTT	CASSVGTSENTGELFF	TRBJ2-2	TRBV9	-	TRBD2
TGTGCCAGCAGCCCCGCGTCCTACGAGCAGTACTTC	CASSPASYEQYF	TRBJ2-7	TRBV7-8	-	-
TGTGCCAGCTCACCCCCCTTAGGGTCCAGCTCCTACAATGAGCAGTTCTTC	CASSPPLGSSSYNEQFF	TRBJ2-1	TRBV18	-	-
TGTGCCAGTAGAAAGGAGGGCCTAGCGGGAGGGGATACGCAGTATTTT	CASRKEGLAGGDTQYF	TRBJ2-3	TRBV19	-	TRBD2
TGTGCCACCAGCAGGGGGGGTTTTCGGATGCTCATGAACACTGAAGCTTTCTTT	CATSRGGFRMLMNTEAFF	TRBJ1-1	TRBV15	-	-
TGTGCCAGCAGTTTTCCTAGCGGGAGGTACAATGAGCAGTTCTTC	CASSFPSGRYNEQFF	TRBJ2-1	TRBV28	-	TRBD2
TGTGCCAGCAGCTCCGGACAGGGAATTGAAAAACTGTTTTTT	CASSSGQGIEKLFF	TRBJ1-4	TRBV5-4	-	TRBD1
TGCGCCAGCAGCTTGGAACTAGCGGCCTACAATGAGCAGTTCTTC	CASSLELAAYNEQFF	TRBJ2-1	TRBV5-1	-	TRBD2
TGTGCCAGCAGCTTAGCCGGCAGCGGGAGGGCCTCCTACAATGAGCAGTTCTTC	CASSLAGSGRASYNEQFF	TRBJ2-1	TRBV7-9	-	TRBD2
TGCGCCAGCGGACTAGCCCATGAGCAGTTCTTC	CASGLAHEQFF	TRBJ2-1	TRBV10-1	-	TRBD2